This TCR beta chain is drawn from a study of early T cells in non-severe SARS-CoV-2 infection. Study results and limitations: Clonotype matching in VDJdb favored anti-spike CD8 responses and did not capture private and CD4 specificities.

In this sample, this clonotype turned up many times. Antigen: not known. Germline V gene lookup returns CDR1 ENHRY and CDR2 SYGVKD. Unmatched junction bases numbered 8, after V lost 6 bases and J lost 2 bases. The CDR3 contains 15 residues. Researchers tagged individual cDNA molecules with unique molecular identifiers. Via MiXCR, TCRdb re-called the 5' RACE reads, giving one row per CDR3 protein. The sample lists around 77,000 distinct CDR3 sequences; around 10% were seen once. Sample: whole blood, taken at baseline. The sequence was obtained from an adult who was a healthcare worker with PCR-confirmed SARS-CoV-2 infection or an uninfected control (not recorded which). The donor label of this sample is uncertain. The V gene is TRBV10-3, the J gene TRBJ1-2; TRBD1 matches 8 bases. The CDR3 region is CAIRSGTGTNYGYTF. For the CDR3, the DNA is TGTGCCATCAGGAGCGGGACAGGAACGAACTATGGCTACACCTTC.